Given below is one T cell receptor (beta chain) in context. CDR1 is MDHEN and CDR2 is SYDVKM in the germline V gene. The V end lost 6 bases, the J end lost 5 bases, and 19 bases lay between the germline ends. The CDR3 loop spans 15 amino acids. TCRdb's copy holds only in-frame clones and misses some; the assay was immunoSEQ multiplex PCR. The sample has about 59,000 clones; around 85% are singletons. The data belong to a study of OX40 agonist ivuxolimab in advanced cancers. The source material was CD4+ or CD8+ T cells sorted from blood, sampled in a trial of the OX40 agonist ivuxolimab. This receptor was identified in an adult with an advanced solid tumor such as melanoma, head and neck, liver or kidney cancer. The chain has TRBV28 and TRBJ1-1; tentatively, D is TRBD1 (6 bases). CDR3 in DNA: TGTGCCAGCAGCCAACCGCCGGGGGCTTGGACTGAAGCTTTCTTT. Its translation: CASSQPPGAWTEAFF.